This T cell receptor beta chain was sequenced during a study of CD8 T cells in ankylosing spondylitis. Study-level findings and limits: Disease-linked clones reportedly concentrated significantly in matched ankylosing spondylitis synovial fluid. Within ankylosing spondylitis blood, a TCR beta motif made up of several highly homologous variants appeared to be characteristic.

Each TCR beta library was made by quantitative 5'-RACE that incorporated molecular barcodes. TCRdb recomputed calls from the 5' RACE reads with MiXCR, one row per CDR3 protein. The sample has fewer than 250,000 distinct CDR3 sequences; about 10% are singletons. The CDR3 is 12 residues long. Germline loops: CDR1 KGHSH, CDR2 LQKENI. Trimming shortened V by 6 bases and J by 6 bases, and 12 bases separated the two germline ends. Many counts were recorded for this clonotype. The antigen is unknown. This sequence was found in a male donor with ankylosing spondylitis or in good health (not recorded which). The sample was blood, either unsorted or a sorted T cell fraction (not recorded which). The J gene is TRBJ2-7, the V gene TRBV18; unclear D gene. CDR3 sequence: CASSSVPPEQYF. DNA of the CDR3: TGTGCCAGCTCGTCCGTGCCCCCCGAGCAGTACTTC. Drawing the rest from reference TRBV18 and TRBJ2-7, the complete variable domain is NAGVMQNPRHLVRRRGQEARLRCSPMKGHSHVYWYRQLPEEGLKFMVYLQKENIIDESGMPKERFSAEFPKEGPSILRIQQVVRGDSAAYFCASSSVPPEQYFGPGTRLTVT.